Listed here are 7 T cell receptor beta chains from one sample, sequenced in a study of T cell clonality in common variable immunodeficiency. Study-level findings and limits: Reportedly, TCR beta sequences from common variable immunodeficiency showed fewer deletions and N-nucleotide insertions.

The antigens of these receptors remain unknown. This table comes from immunoSEQ multiplex PCR, and its TCRdb copy is limited to in-frame clones, with some not included. The sample has 15,000 to 25,000 clones, none seen only once. Material for sequencing was peripheral blood mononuclear cells. The receptors shown here come from a human donor with common variable immunodeficiency.

This clone was observed a few times. The read comes to an end 3 residues before the CDR3 does, leaving the germline J gene to fill in the end. This sequence joins TRBV16 and TRBJ1-3; 7 bases line up with TRBD1. The CDR3 is made up of 16 amino acids. V lost 3 bases, J lost 2 bases, and 7 bases stayed unmatched. Germline V gene lookup returns CDR1 KGHSY and CDR2 FQNENV. The CDR3 loop is CASSHSSTGTGNTIYF. The part of the CDR3 DNA that was read is TGTGCCAGCAGCCATAGCTCGACAGGGACTGGAAACACC. Full variable domain (remainder filled in from reference TRBV16 and TRBJ1-3): GEEVAQTPKHLVRGEGQKAKLYCAPIKGHSYVFWYQQVLKNEFKFLISFQNENVFDETGMPKERFSAKCLPNSPCSLEIQATKLEDSAVYFCASSHSSTGTGNTIYFGEGSWLTVV.

This clone was recorded at least ten times. The CDR3 end falls 3 residues outside the read, so it is completed with the germline J gene. V gene TRBV5-1 combines with J gene TRBJ1-2, with a possible D match to TRBD1 (5 bases). CDR1 and CDR2 from the germline V gene are SGHRS and YFSETQ. The germline V and J ends were trimmed by 0 bases and 7 bases, with 7 bases remaining between them. The CDR3 totals 12 residues. Incomplete CDR3 DNA: TGCGCCAGCAGCTTGGGACAGTTTGGC. Translated: CASSLGQFG. The entire CDR3 protein reads CASSLGQFGYTF.

This clone was observed at least ten times. The read halts 3 residues ahead of the CDR3 end, with the missing end drawn from the germline J gene. The V gene is TRBV5-1, the J gene TRBJ2-2, with D uncertain. V lost 5 bases to trimming and J lost 6 bases, with 11 bases between them. The CDR3 consists of 13 residues. From germline, CDR1 is SGHRS and CDR2 YFSETQ. The sequenced CDR3 bases are TGCGCCAGCAGTACAAGGGTCGCCGGGGAG. As protein: CASSTRVAGE. The full CDR3 reads CASSTRVAGELFF. Complete variable domain (other parts from reference TRBV5-1 and TRBJ2-2): KAGVTQTPRYLIKTRGQQVTLSCSPISGHRSVSWYQQTPGQGLQFLFEYFSETQRNKGNFPGRFSGRQFSNSRSEMNVSTLELGDSALYLCASSTRVAGELFFGEGSRLTVL.

This clone was counted between two and nine times. The observed sequence ends 3 residues before the CDR3 terminus, with the missing tail filled in from the germline J gene. The chain has TRBV7-9 and TRBJ1-5; D gene unclear. CDR3 length equals 13 residues. The germline CDR1 and CDR2 sequences are SEHNR and FQNEAQ (reference sequence). The V gene lost 1 base and the J gene lost 4 bases, with 5 bases spanning the gap. The part of the CDR3 DNA that was read is TGTGCCAGCAGCTTAGACAGTAATCAGCCC. Protein sequence: CASSLDSNQP. In full, the CDR3 is CASSLDSNQPQHF.

This clone was detected many times. The DNA ends 3 residues before the CDR3 does, and the rest of the CDR3 is filled in from the germline J gene. The J gene is TRBJ2-7, the V gene TRBV20-1, with 10 bases matching TRBD1. CDR3 length: 17 residues. The ends lost 0 bases at V and 4 bases at J; junction bases unmatched: 12. Per germline, CDR1 DFQATT and CDR2 SNEGSKA (reference sequence). The sequenced part of the CDR3 DNA is TGCAGTGCTAGAGAGTTGAACGAAGGGACAGGGGCATACGAG. Its translation is CSARELNEGTGAYE. Given in full, the CDR3 is CSARELNEGTGAYEQYF.

A remark on this clone: The CDR3 end lies 3 residues beyond the end of the read and is filled in from the germline J gene. The chain combines TRBV7-2 with TRBJ1-1, with no clear D. V was cut by 0 bases and J by 0 bases, with 11 bases left in between. This CDR3 spans 16 amino acids. The V gene's germline CDR1 is SGHTA and CDR2 FQGNSA. Partial CDR3 DNA: TGTGCCAGCAGCTTAGCTGAGGAGGGTATGAACACTGAA. Residues: CASSLAEEGMNTE. In full, the CDR3 reads CASSLAEEGMNTEAFF.

Points on this clone: The missing CDR3 end, 3 residues past where the read stops, is filled in from the germline J gene. The chain combines TRBV7-2 with TRBJ2-3, with a weak D call TRBD2 (6 bases). Looked up from germline, CDR1 is SGHTA and CDR2 is FQGNSA. The CDR3 has 15 amino acids. V lost 0 bases to trimming and J lost 1 base, with 8 bases between them. Here the CDR3 reads CASSLASGGTDTQYF. The part of the CDR3 DNA that was read is TGTGCCAGCAGCTTAGCTAGCGGAGGCACAGATACG.